These 25 T cell receptor beta chains came from one sample sequenced in a study of T cell responses to AZD1222 COVID-19 vaccine. Clones were sequenced by immunoSEQ multiplex PCR, and TCRdb holds only the in-frame ones, with some missing. The sample includes 85,000 to 120,000 clones, roughly 83% of them seen just once. The input for sequencing was peripheral blood, taken on day 0 of AZD1222 vaccination. The receptors were gathered from an adult in good health.

This clone was counted a single time. This chain joins TRBV7-8 and TRBJ2-7, with 7 bases lining up with TRBD2. The CDR3 spans 16 residues. Germline CDR1 and CDR2: SGHVS and FQNEAQ. V gave up 4 bases and J gave up 6 bases; unmatched junction bases: 15. CDR3 region: CASSSRPSGPVREQYF. As DNA, the CDR3 is TGTGCCAGCAGCTCCCGGCCTAGCGGACCCGTGCGCGAGCAGTACTTC.

The V and J genes are TRBV4-2 and TRBJ2-2; no clear D gene. Trimming removed 5 bases from V and 2 bases from J, with 9 bases in between. This CDR3 has 14 amino acids. The V gene's germline CDR1 is LGHNA and CDR2 YNFKEQ. The DNA for the CDR3 is TGTGCCAGCAGCGGACGGGCCAACACCGGGGAGCTGTTTTTT. It codes for CASSGRANTGELFF.

The J gene is TRBJ1-5, the V gene TRBV3-1 (or the pseudogene TRBV3-2); maybe TRBD1 (6 bases). The CDR3 has 14 amino acids. Trimming removed 5 bases at V and 4 bases at J, with 12 bases between. Germline V gene sequence: CDR1 LGHDT, CDR2 YNNKEL (reference sequence). The CDR3 nucleotides read TGTGCCAGCAGCTTCCGAGGGGGGAATCAGCCCCAGCATTTT. It translates to CASSFRGGNQPQHF.

The chain combines TRBV28 with TRBJ2-6; D is unresolved. The V end was cut by 7 bases, the J end by 2 bases, with 3 bases between. The CDR3 loop spans 12 amino acids. In germline, CDR1 is MDHEN, CDR2 SYDVKM. CDR3 residues: CASTAGANVLTF. In DNA, the CDR3 is TGTGCCAGCACAGCTGGGGCCAACGTCCTGACTTTC.

The rearrangement uses TRBV19 and TRBJ2-5; 14 positions agree with TRBD2. The junction had 10 bases not matched to a gene; V was cut back by 4 bases and J by 9 bases. This CDR3 spans 16 amino acids. Per germline, CDR1 LNHDA and CDR2 SQIVND (reference sequence). The CDR3: CASSTGTSGSSGAQYF. CDR3 in DNA: TGTGCCAGTAGTACCGGGACTAGCGGGAGTAGTGGGGCCCAGTACTTC.

The CDR3 here is CASSFHRGTENTEAFF. As DNA, the CDR3 is TGTGCCAGCAGCTTTCACAGGGGCACAGAAAACACTGAAGCTTTCTTT. This sequence joins TRBV11-3 and TRBJ1-1, with TRBD1 identical over 7 bases. The CDR3 has 16 amino acids. The V gene's germline CDR1 is SGHNT and CDR2 YENEEA. Trimming removed 3 bases from V and 2 bases from J; junction bases left unmatched: 9.

The chain carries TRBV6-2 or TRBV6-3 and TRBJ2-1; 8 bases are shared with TRBD1. Germline V gene sequence: CDR1 MNHEY, CDR2 SVGEGT. The CDR3 has 16 amino acids. V shed 2 bases, J shed 10 bases, and the junction held 13 bases outside the gene matches. The CDR3 here is CASSYKTGARGPEQFF. The CDR3 region has the DNA TGTGCCAGCAGTTACAAGACAGGGGCAAGAGGCCCAGAGCAGTTCTTC.

The gene calls are TRBV30 and TRBJ1-5; possibly TRBD1 for D (6 bases). Germline CDR1 and CDR2: GTSNPN and SVGIG (reference sequence). The length of the CDR3 is 16 residues. The V and J ends lost 0 bases and 2 bases respectively, with 14 bases between them. The CDR3 here is CAWSVDHYRGNQPQHF. The CDR3 DNA sequence: TGTGCCTGGAGTGTAGACCATTACAGGGGCAATCAGCCCCAGCATTTT.

The table lists this clone with many counts. Relative to the germline gene, one junction end is altered; a read error may explain this. The chain combines TRBV27 with TRBJ2-3; 7 bases agree with TRBD2. Germline lookup yields CDR1 MNHEY and CDR2 SMNVEV (reference sequence). The length of the CDR3 is 14 residues. CDR3 region: CASGLGGGTDTQYF. CDR3 DNA: TGTGCCAGCGGTTTGGGGGGGGGCACAGATACGCAGTATTTT.

The V gene is TRBV5-1, the J gene TRBJ1-2; D is uncertain. The CDR3 totals 14 residues. The V end lost 4 bases, the J end lost 3 bases, and 13 bases lay between the germline ends. In germline, CDR1 is SGHRS, CDR2 YFSETQ. This CDR3 is CASSPAESHYGYTF. DNA of the CDR3: TGCGCCAGCAGCCCCGCCGAGAGCCACTATGGCTACACCTTC. Filled out from reference TRBV5-1 and TRBJ1-2, the complete variable domain reads KAGVTQTPRYLIKTRGQQVTLSCSPISGHRSVSWYQQTPGQGLQFLFEYFSETQRNKGNFPGRFSGRQFSNSRSEMNVSTLELGDSALYLCASSPAESHYGYTFGSGTRLTVV.

The gene calls are TRBV10-2 and TRBJ2-1; 8 bases are shared with TRBD2. The V segment lost 3 bases and the J segment 4 bases; nucleotides outside the gene matches: 5. Germline V gene lookup returns CDR1 WSHSY and CDR2 SAAADI. The CDR3 extends over 15 amino acids. CDR3 region: CASSEGGGTYNEQFF. CDR3 bases: TGCGCCAGCAGTGAAGGCGGGGGGACATACAATGAGCAGTTCTTC.

This clone has only a few counts. The chain links TRBV5-1 to TRBJ1-1; D may be TRBD1 (5 bases). V was trimmed by 5 bases and J by 4 bases, leaving 9 bases between them. Germline values: CDR1 SGHRS, CDR2 YFSETQ. This CDR3 has 12 amino acids. In DNA, the CDR3 is TGCGCCAGCAGTTTAGGGACCACTGAAGCTTTCTTT. This gives the protein CASSLGTTEAFF.

J is TRBJ2-5 and V is TRBV5-4; TRBD1 matches at 7 bases. Trimming at V came to 4 bases and at J to 2 bases, leaving 5 bases not matched to a gene. Germline CDR1 SGHNT, CDR2 YYREEE (reference sequence). The CDR3 consists of 14 residues. Here the CDR3 DNA reads TGTGCCAGCAGCCTTCCGGACAGGCAAGAGACCCAGTACTTC. It codes for CASSLPDRQETQYF.

The genes are TRBV12-5 and TRBJ1-5; D not certain. Germline V gives CDR1 LGHNT, CDR2 FRNRAP. The V end lost 6 bases, the J end lost 4 bases, and 4 bases lay between the germline ends. This CDR3 has 11 amino acids. CDR3 loop: CASGANQPQHF. The DNA for the CDR3 is TGTGCTAGTGGGGCGAATCAGCCCCAGCATTTT.

This clone has just one count. The chain couples TRBV4-3 to TRBJ2-1, with D maybe TRBD1 (6 bases). This CDR3 has 14 amino acids. V shed 4 bases and J shed 5 bases, with 12 bases lying between them. Germline lookup yields CDR1 LGHNA and CDR2 YSLEER. Here the CDR3 reads CASSPPDRNNEQFF. The CDR3, as DNA: TGCGCCAGCAGCCCCCCGGACAGAAACAATGAGCAGTTCTTC.

J is TRBJ2-3 and V is TRBV10-3; unclear D gene. V lost 10 bases, J lost 0 bases, and 14 bases lay in between. This CDR3 is built from 14 residues. Germline CDR1 is ENHRY and CDR2 is SYGVKD. CDR3 residues: CATAKSQSTDTQYF. The CDR3 coding sequence is TGTGCCACCGCGAAGAGCCAAAGCACAGATACGCAGTATTTT.

This clone showed up many times. The chain uses TRBV29-1 and TRBJ2-5, with TRBD1 identical over 7 bases. This CDR3 region has 14 residues. Looked up from germline, CDR1 is SQVTM and CDR2 is ANQGSEA. V dropped 6 bases and J dropped 3; count of bases not matched to a gene: 10. CDR3 nucleotide sequence: TGCAGCGTCGTCCCCGGGACAGTGAAAGAGACCCAGTACTTC. Its translation: CSVVPGTVKETQYF. The full variable domain, rest sourced from reference TRBV29-1 and TRBJ2-5, is SAVISQKPSRDICQRGTSLTIQCQVDSQVTMMFWYRQQPGQSLTLIATANQGSEATYESGFVIDKFPISRPNLTFSTLTVSNMSPEDSSIYLCSVVPGTVKETQYFGPGTRLLVL.

This chain joins TRBV28 and TRBJ1-5, with TRBD1 matching over 8 bases. The CDR3 runs 15 residues. The germline CDR1 and CDR2 sequences are MDHEN and SYDVKM. V was pared by 4 bases and J by 10 bases, with 12 bases of the junction left unmatched. CDR3 region: CASSSDRGSRLPQHF. DNA for the CDR3: TGTGCCAGCAGTTCAGACAGGGGATCACGTCTTCCCCAGCATTTT.

The chain combines TRBV11-2 with TRBJ2-2, with D possibly being TRBD1 (5 bases). V was shortened by 1 base and J by 6 bases, with 12 bases between the two germline ends. The CDR3 is 15 amino acids. The germline V gene has CDR1 SGHAT and CDR2 FQNNGV. The CDR3 nucleotides are TGTGCCAGCAGCTTAGTGGGGCAGGGCGCCGGGGAGCTGTTTTTT. Encoded protein: CASSLVGQGAGELFF.

The chain joins TRBV28 to TRBJ1-2; 7 nucleotides line up with TRBD1. V gave up 5 bases and J gave up 7 bases; unmatched junction bases: 16. Germline loops: CDR1 MDHEN, CDR2 SYDVKM. The CDR3 loop spans 16 amino acids. CDR3 sequence reads: CASSPNRQGGSRGYTF. DNA of the CDR3: TGTGCCAGCAGTCCGAATCGACAGGGAGGTTCGCGTGGCTACACCTTC.

The V and J genes are TRBV6-5 and TRBJ2-5; D perhaps matches TRBD2 (6 bases). CDR3 length: 13 residues. V was shortened by 2 bases and J by 2 bases, with 6 bases between the two germline ends. CDR1 and CDR2 (germline): MNHEY, SVGAGI. In DNA, the CDR3 is TGTGCCAGCAGTTACCGGGGGCAAGAGACCCAGTACTTC. Translated: CASSYRGQETQYF.

The rearrangement joins TRBV11-3 to TRBJ2-7; D is possibly TRBD1 (6 bases). The CDR3 contains 14 residues. Trimming pared 1 base from V and 3 bases from J, leaving 10 bases between. Germline V gives CDR1 SGHNT, CDR2 YENEEA. The CDR3: CASSLGTEYYEQYF. For the CDR3, the DNA is TGTGCCAGCAGCTTAGGGACAGAGTACTACGAGCAGTACTTC.

The chain recombines TRBV21-1 with TRBJ2-1; the D call in the table, TRBD2, was not verified against the DNA. TRBV21-1 is marked as a pseudogene. The CDR3 spans 16 residues. The DNA for the CDR3 is TGTGCCAGCAGCAAAAGTGGCCGGGCGGGTCACAATGAGCAGTTCTTC. Residues: CASSKSGRAGHNEQFF.

In the case of this clone: Within the sample, other DNA sequences also encode this same CDR3. The CDR3 bases are TGCAGTGCGCAAAACTATGGCTACACCTTC. This gives the protein CSAQNYGYTF. The chain employs TRBV20-1 and TRBJ1-2, with unresolved D. The V gene lost 6 bases and the J gene lost 2 bases, with 4 bases spanning the gap. The length of the CDR3 is 10 residues. The germline gives CDR1 DFQATT, CDR2 SNEGSKA (reference sequence).

V gene TRBV7-2 combines with J gene TRBJ1-4; D remains unclear. This CDR3 is built from 13 residues. From germline, CDR1 is SGHTA and CDR2 FQGNSA. V gave up 1 base and J gave up 7 bases, with 7 bases separating them. The CDR3 DNA reads as TGTGCCAGCAGCTTAGATTATTTTGAAAAACTGTTTTTT. Translated: CASSLDYFEKLFF.